These 14 T cell receptor beta chains share one sample of origin, sequenced in a study of T-cell memory formation after mild COVID-19 (TCRdb year 2021). Library preparation used 5' RACE. For sequencing, an Illumina NovaSeq 6000 was employed. In TCRdb, the public reads were trimmed at Q25 with fastp and aligned with MiXCR, with productive beta chains retained. Duplicate CDR3 protein sequences are folded into a single record with the most common DNA and genes. For this sample there are 100,000 to 120,000 distinct CDR3 sequences; about a sixth appear just once. Clones ranked in the top ten supply roughly 6% of the sample. Sequenced: PBMCs or a T cell subset sorted from them (not recorded which). The source is a man younger than 30 who had mild COVID-19 (a few samples of this study predate the infection). The sample titles of this study are shuffled in the database, so cell type and time point are left out; the donor was told from shared clones.

The chain is built from TRBV5-1 and TRBJ2-5; 10 bases are shared with TRBD2. The CDR3 sequence is 17 residues long. Looked up from germline, CDR1 is SGHRS and CDR2 is YFSETQ. The V and J ends lost 4 bases and 3 bases, in that order; junction bases with no gene match: 12. The CDR3 protein is CASSPGASGGGKETQYF. CDR3 sequence (DNA): TGCGCCAGCAGCCCAGGAGCTAGCGGGGGAGGAAAAGAGACCCAGTACTTC.

This clonotype was seen repeatedly, ten times or more. The V gene is TRBV29-1, the J gene TRBJ2-7; 9 bases line up with TRBD1. Trimming cost V 4 bases and J 2 bases; bases outside gene matches: 6. In germline, CDR1 is SQVTM, CDR2 ANQGSEA. This CDR3 has 14 residues. CDR3 region: CSVGRDRAPYEQYF. CDR3 nucleotides: TGCAGCGTTGGCCGGGACAGGGCCCCCTACGAGCAGTACTTC.

This clonotype ranks as medium-sized. CDR3 in amino acids: CASGPLGQGGNEQFF. In DNA, the CDR3 is TGCGCCAGCGGGCCGTTGGGACAGGGAGGCAATGAGCAGTTCTTC. The gene calls are TRBV4-3 and TRBJ2-1, with 9 bases lining up with TRBD1. CDR3 length equals 15 residues. Germline loops: CDR1 LGHNA, CDR2 YSLEER. J lost 6 bases, V lost 8 bases, and 11 bases had no gene match.

The chain carries TRBV4-2 and TRBJ2-2, with TRBD1 matching 7 bases. V trimming: 7 bases; J trimming: 2 bases; junction bases outside the gene matches: 7. Per the germline V gene, CDR1 is LGHNA and CDR2 is YNFKEQ. CDR3 size: 15 residues. The CDR3 sequence is CASTADRANTGELFF. CDR3 DNA sequence: TGTGCCAGCACCGCAGACAGGGCCAACACCGGGGAGCTGTTTTTT.

V and J are TRBV18 and TRBJ2-6, with D possibly being TRBD2 (5 bases). The CDR3 is 17 residues long. V lost 3 bases and J 0 bases, leaving 12 bases between the germline ends. The germline V gene encodes CDR1 KGHSH and CDR2 LQKENI. This CDR3 reads CASSPRAATSGANVLTF. CDR3 nucleotide sequence: TGTGCCAGCTCACCGAGGGCAGCGACCTCTGGGGCCAACGTCCTGACTTTC.

This chain's CDR3 is CASSPGTGPDTQYF. The CDR3 DNA reads as TGTGCCAGCAGCCCCGGGACAGGGCCAGATACGCAGTATTTT. V usage is TRBV7-3 and J usage is TRBJ2-3; 9 bases line up with TRBD1. Germline-derived CDR1 and CDR2 are SGHTA and FQGTGA. The CDR3 covers 14 residues. With 5 bases clipped from V and 4 bases from J, the junction kept 4 bases outside the gene matches.

Only a few counts were recorded for this clonotype. This chain joins TRBV4-2 and TRBJ2-4; D unresolved. Trimming stripped 0 bases from V and 0 bases from J, with 12 bases between. The CDR3 runs 17 residues. In germline, CDR1 is LGHNA, CDR2 YNFKEQ. Written as DNA, the CDR3 is TGTGCCAGCAGCCAAGATTGGAGTGATCTAGCCAAAAACATTCAGTACTTC. Amino acid sequence: CASSQDWSDLAKNIQYF.

This sequence joins TRBV24-1 and TRBJ2-3, with D possibly being TRBD1 (7 bases). Germline assignment: CDR1 KGHDR and CDR2 SFDVKD. The CDR3 runs 16 residues. V dropped 4 bases and J dropped 1 base, with 14 bases sitting between them. The CDR3: CATSDRQGGGTDTQYF. Written as DNA, the CDR3 is TGTGCCACCAGTGACCGACAGGGAGGAGGCACAGATACGCAGTATTTT.

The V and J genes are TRBV5-5 and TRBJ2-7; 8 bases fit TRBD1. V lost 1 base to trimming and J lost 2 bases; unmatched junction nucleotides: 8. Germline V gene data show CDR1 as SGHKS and CDR2 as YYEKEE (reference sequence). The CDR3 consists of 16 residues. The CDR3, as DNA: TGTGCCAGCAGCTTGTCGGGACAGGTGAGCCCCTACGAGCAGTACTTC. This codes for CASSLSGQVSPYEQYF.

This clonotype was detected a few times. This chain links TRBV20-1 with TRBJ1-5, with D possibly matching TRBD1 (5 bases). CDR1 is DFQATT, CDR2 SNEGSKA, per germline (reference sequence). Trimming took off 6 bases at V and 6 bases at J, with 12 bases between the two ends. The CDR3 has 12 residues. The CDR3: CSAGHMGQPQHF. The CDR3 DNA is TGCAGTGCCGGACATATGGGTCAGCCCCAGCATTTT.

This clonotype came up a few times. This chain links TRBV6-5 with TRBJ1-2, with unresolved D. V was shortened by 2 bases and J by 4 bases, with 11 bases between the two germline ends. This CDR3 is 14 amino acids long. Per germline, CDR1 MNHEY and CDR2 SVGAGI. The CDR3, as DNA: TGTGCCAGCAGTTACGATCGGGGTTCCTATGGCTACACCTTC. As protein: CASSYDRGSYGYTF.

The sample holds a few counts of this clonotype. The chain recombines TRBV12-3 or TRBV12-4 with TRBJ2-4; the match to TRBD1 covers 9 bases. This CDR3 is built from 16 residues. J was trimmed by 8 bases and V by 0 bases; bases with no gene match: 8. CDR3 region: CASSLADGQGLDIQYF. DNA of the CDR3: TGTGCCAGCAGTTTAGCGGACGGACAGGGGCTCGACATTCAGTACTTC.

The chain couples TRBV7-2 to TRBJ1-5, with D hard to call. V shed 0 bases and J shed 7 bases, with 4 bases lying between them. Looked up from germline, CDR1 is SGHTA and CDR2 is FQGNSA. The CDR3 is 12 residues long. In DNA, the CDR3 is TGTGCCAGCAGCTTAGCCGCCCAGCCCCAGCATTTT. It yields the protein CASSLAAQPQHF.

This clonotype was recorded a few times. V is TRBV7-3 and J is TRBJ2-7; 8 bases fit TRBD2. The CDR3 is made up of 14 amino acids. Germline V gene sequence: CDR1 SGHTA, CDR2 FQGTGA. The trim removed 6 bases at V and 4 bases at J, leaving 8 bases unmatched. The CDR3 nucleotides are TGTGCCAGCAGGAGCGGGGGTTCCCGATACGAGCAGTACTTC. It translates to CASRSGGSRYEQYF.